This entry lists 22 T cell receptor beta chains sequenced from one sample in a study of T and B cells in COVID-19 patients. BIOMED2 TRB-A/B primer pools were used in multiplex TRB PCR. TCRdb passed the multiplex PCR reads through MiXCR, listing each CDR3 protein once. Among under 5,500 distinct CDR3 sequences, about 33% were seen once, and the ten largest hold about 23%. Blood genomic DNA input for TRB amplification was 250-500 ng. Sequenced input: blood. The receptors originated from a human donor who had recovered from COVID-19.

CDR3 amino acids: CATSRDPTGRPNIQYF. For the CDR3, the DNA is TGTGCCACCAGCAGAGATCCCACCGGGAGGCCAAACATTCAGTACTTC. V and J are TRBV15 and TRBJ2-4; 7 positions match TRBD2. Looked up from germline, CDR1 is LNHNV and CDR2 is YYDKDF (reference sequence). Trimming at V came to 0 bases and at J to 6 bases, leaving 8 bases not matched to a gene. The CDR3 covers 16 residues.

This clonotype was seen a few times. The CDR3 DNA follows: TGTGCCAGCAGTTCACTCCCAACGGGTCAGCCCCAGCATTTT. Translation: CASSSLPTGQPQHF. V usage is TRBV6-2 or TRBV6-3 and J usage is TRBJ1-5; D not resolved. V was cut by 4 bases and J by 6 bases, with 13 bases left in between. Per germline, CDR1 MNHEY and CDR2 SVGEGT. This CDR3 has 14 amino acids.

Comment on this clonotype: Possible read error: a much larger clone is one base away. The CDR3 ends on some other residue instead of the conserved phenylalanine or tryptophan, so this is likely a read error. The chain has TRBV6-1 and TRBJ2-7, with TRBD1 matching over 8 bases. The ends lost 2 bases at V and 7 bases at J; junction bases unmatched: 13. Germline CDR1 MNHNS, CDR2 SASEGT. The CDR3 is 16 residues long. CDR3 in amino acids: CASSEYRGTGVREQYL. DNA of the CDR3: TGTGCCAGCAGTGAATACAGGGGGACAGGAGTTCGGGAGCAGTACCTC.

V gene TRBV27 combines with J gene TRBJ2-1, with D uncertain. The ends were cut back, 5 bases at V and 9 bases at J, with 14 bases in the middle. CDR1 is MNHEY and CDR2 is SMNVEV in the germline V gene (reference sequence). The CDR3 covers 13 residues. CDR3: CASSAANIGEQFF. CDR3 in DNA: TGTGCCAGCAGTGCCGCAAACATCGGTGAGCAGTTCTTC.

The gene calls are TRBV5-4 and TRBJ1-1; the D gene is possibly TRBD1 (5 bases). V was trimmed by 1 base and J by 1 base, leaving 11 bases between them. CDR3 length: 15 amino acids. Looked up from germline, CDR1 is SGHNT and CDR2 is YYREEE (reference sequence). The chain's CDR3 is CASSLYGRGNTEAFF. CDR3 DNA: TGTGCCAGCAGCTTGTACGGTAGGGGGAACACTGAAGCTTTCTTT. Filled out from reference TRBV5-4 and TRBJ1-1, the complete variable domain reads ETGVTQSPTHLIKTRGQQVTLRCSSQSGHNTVSWYQQALGQGPQFIFQYYREEENGRGNFPPRFSGLQFPNYSSELNVNALELDDSALYLCASSLYGRGNTEAFFGQGTRLTVV.

With regard to this clonotype: A much larger clone sits a single nucleotide away, making a read error possible. Since the CDR3 does not end with the conserved phenylalanine or tryptophan, this likely comes from a read error. The gene calls are TRBV27 and TRBJ2-1; 9 bases fit TRBD1. Germline trimming cut 6 bases from V and 7 bases from J; bases unmatched to any gene: 4. The CDR3 is 13 amino acids. Germline values: CDR1 MNHEY, CDR2 SMNVEV (reference sequence). CDR3 in amino acids: CASRGTGRNEQFS. In DNA, the CDR3 is TGTGCCAGCAGGGGGACAGGGCGGAATGAGCAGTTCTCC.

J is TRBJ2-3 and V is TRBV20-1, with 7 bases lining up with TRBD2. Trimming at V came to 6 bases and at J to 7 bases, leaving 16 bases not matched to a gene. The CDR3 covers 15 residues. Germline-derived CDR1 and CDR2 are DFQATT and SNEGSKA (reference sequence). DNA for the CDR3: TGCAGTGCGCACAAAGCGGGGTTGCAGTCGAATACGCAGTATTTT. Its protein product is CSAHKAGLQSNTQYF.

The chain joins TRBV2 to TRBJ2-3; 8 bases agree with TRBD1. CDR1 and CDR2 from the germline V gene are SNHLY and FYNNEI. This CDR3 contains 15 residues. With 8 bases clipped from V and 5 bases from J, the junction kept 12 bases outside the gene matches. CDR3 loop: CASGPYGQGGDTQYF. The CDR3 DNA reads as TGTGCCAGCGGCCCATATGGACAGGGTGGAGATACGCAGTATTTT.

V usage is TRBV19 and J usage is TRBJ1-2; the match to TRBD1 covers 9 bases. Germline trimming cut 4 bases from V and 5 bases from J; bases unmatched to any gene: 11. Germline CDR1 is LNHDA and CDR2 is SQIVND (reference sequence). The CDR3 totals 16 residues. CDR3 protein: CASSTPAGTGFYGYTF. The CDR3, as DNA: TGTGCCAGTAGTACACCTGCCGGGACAGGGTTTTATGGCTACACCTTC.

The chain recombines TRBV19 with TRBJ2-5; maybe TRBD2 (6 bases). Germline CDR1 LNHDA, CDR2 SQIVND (reference sequence). Deletions cut 2 bases from V and 2 bases from J, with 18 bases between. The CDR3 sequence is 17 residues long. CDR3 sequence reads: CASSIRSGVRTQETQYF. CDR3 DNA: TGTGCCAGTAGTATAAGATCGGGGGTAAGAACACAAGAGACCCAGTACTTC. The entire variable domain, with the rest obtained from reference TRBV19 and TRBJ2-5, is as follows: DGGITQSPKYLFRKEGQNVTLSCEQNLNHDAMYWYRQDPGQGLRLIYYSQIVNDFQKGDIAEGYSVSREKKESFPLTVTSAQKNPTAFYLCASSIRSGVRTQETQYFGPGTRLLVL.

The CDR3 region is CAWSTGFYNSPLHF. CDR3 DNA sequence: TGTGCCTGGAGTACAGGGTTCTATAATTCACCCCTCCACTTT. This chain links TRBV30 with TRBJ1-6; maybe TRBD1 (6 bases). The CDR3 contains 14 residues. The V gene lost 2 bases and the J gene lost 3 bases, with 8 bases spanning the gap. Germline V lookup: CDR1 GTSNPN, CDR2 SVGIG (reference sequence). Variable domain in full (rest from reference TRBV30 and TRBJ1-6): SQTIHQWPATLVQPVGSPLSLECTVEGTSNPNLYWYRQAAGRGLQLLFYSVGIGQISSEVPQNLSASRPQDRQFILSSKKLLLSDSGFYLCAWSTGFYNSPLHFGNGTRLTVT.

This chain links TRBV10-2 with TRBJ2-7; D remains ambiguous. The CDR3 runs 11 residues. V lost 4 bases, J lost 13 bases, and 14 bases lay in between. CDR1 WSHSY and CDR2 SAAADI come from the germline V gene. CDR3 in DNA: TGCGCCAGCAGTGTCGGAGAGAAGGTATACTTC. Encoded protein: CASSVGEKVYF.

The V gene is TRBV19, the J gene TRBJ2-7; 10 nucleotides agree with TRBD1. Germline CDR1 reads LNHDA; CDR2 reads SQIVND (reference sequence). The CDR3 is made up of 15 amino acids. The ends lost 9 bases at V and 1 base at J; junction bases unmatched: 9. Here the CDR3 reads CASSLAGQGSYEQYF. DNA for the CDR3: TGTGCCAGCAGCCTGGCGGGACAGGGGTCCTACGAGCAGTACTTC.

Regarding this clonotype: Possible read error: a much larger clone is one base away. The genes are TRBV29-1 and TRBJ1-1; D ambiguous. V dropped 1 base and J dropped 3 bases, with 6 bases sitting between them. The CDR3 loop spans 12 amino acids. Germline V gives CDR1 SQVTM, CDR2 ANQGSEA. In DNA, the CDR3 is TGCAGCGTTGAAGTCCTAGACACTGAAGCTTTCTTT. This codes for CSVEVLDTEAFF.

This chain links TRBV13 with TRBJ2-1; D remains unclear. The germline V and J ends were trimmed by 0 bases and 7 bases, with 16 bases remaining between them. CDR3 length: 16 residues. Looked up from germline, CDR1 is PRHDT and CDR2 is FYEKMQ (reference sequence). This CDR3 is CASSLGLVSKRNEQFF. As DNA, the CDR3 is TGTGCCAGCAGCTTAGGCCTAGTATCCAAAAGGAATGAGCAGTTCTTC.

This clonotype was seen more than once but under ten times. This sequence joins TRBV14 and TRBJ2-6, with 7 bases identical to TRBD1. The CDR3 contains 17 residues. In germline, CDR1 is SGHDN, CDR2 FVKESK. V dropped 4 bases and J dropped 4; count of bases not matched to a gene: 10. CDR3 sequence: CASSRSDRVAGANVLTF. Here the CDR3 DNA reads TGTGCCAGCAGCCGTTCCGACAGGGTCGCGGGGGCCAACGTCCTGACTTTC.

The V gene is TRBV30, the J gene TRBJ1-1; D unclear. CDR1 and CDR2 from the germline V gene are GTSNPN and SVGIG (reference sequence). The CDR3 spans 14 residues. V was clipped by 1 base and J by 0 bases, with 9 bases between them. Here the CDR3 reads CAWSDIGMNTEAFF. Written as DNA, the CDR3 is TGTGCCTGGAGTGATATCGGGATGAACACTGAAGCTTTCTTT.

The genes are TRBV6-1 and TRBJ1-2, with 7 bases lining up with TRBD1. The CDR3 is 15 residues long. The V gene end was trimmed by 4 bases and the J gene end by 5 bases; junction bases not matched to a gene: 10. Germline CDR1 is MNHNS and CDR2 is SASEGT. The CDR3 nucleotides read TGTGCCAGCAGTGTCGCGGGACAGAAGCCTTATGGCTACACCTTC. Translation gives CASSVAGQKPYGYTF.

This clonotype was counted between two and nine times. The chain has TRBV24-1 and TRBJ2-3; D might be TRBD1 (6 bases). V was pared by 2 bases and J by 5 bases, with 7 bases between. Germline values: CDR1 KGHDR, CDR2 SFDVKD. The CDR3 runs 13 residues. Written as DNA, the CDR3 is TGTGCCACCAGTGATTGGGGGCGAGATACGCAGTATTTT. Protein sequence: CATSDWGRDTQYF.

Of note for this clonotype: The germline gene is not matched at one end of the junction; a read error may be the cause. V is TRBV19 and J is TRBJ1-5; D may be TRBD1 (6 bases). The germline CDR1 and CDR2 sequences are LNHDA and SQIVND (reference sequence). This CDR3 spans 18 amino acids. The CDR3 DNA reads TGTGCCATTAGTATCGGGACATACGCATTTAATAGCAATCAGCCCCAGCATTTT. This sequence encodes CAISIGTYAFNSNQPQHF.

A word on this clonotype: Its ends do not fully match the called genes, so a read error is possible. V usage is TRBV20-1 and J usage is TRBJ2-3; 11 bases map to TRBD2. The CDR3 is 15 amino acids. Germline values: CDR1 DFQATT, CDR2 SNEGSKA (reference sequence). This CDR3 is CSPSGRSWGTDTQYF. In DNA, the CDR3 is TGCAGTCCTAGCGGGAGGTCATGGGGCACAGATACGCAGTATTTT.

This clonotype was found a few times. The chain uses TRBV12-3 or TRBV12-4 and TRBJ2-1, with D possibly TRBD1 on 5 matching bases. The CDR3 contains 13 residues. V shed 5 bases and J shed 2 bases, with 7 bases lying between them. The CDR3: CASSVTAYNEQFF. CDR3 DNA: TGTGCCAGCAGTGTGACAGCCTACAATGAGCAGTTCTTC.